Each of the 30 T cell receptor beta chains below was sequenced from the same sample in a study of T cell responses to AZD1222 COVID-19 vaccine. TCRdb keeps only in-frame clones here, not all; method: immunoSEQ multiplex PCR. The sample includes about 130,000 clones, roughly 85% of them seen just once. Specimen: peripheral blood, collected 28 days after the second dose of the MenACWY control vaccine. These receptors were taken from an adult who received the MenACWY meningococcal vaccine as a control.

The rearrangement links TRBV21-1 to TRBJ2-5; the table gives TRBD2 as D, unverified against the DNA. TRBV21-1 is shown as a pseudogene. This CDR3 is built from 15 residues. The chain's CDR3 is CASRGGRTYQETQYF. For the CDR3, the DNA is TGTGCCAGCAGGGGAGGACGGACGTACCAAGAGACCCAGTACTTC.

CDR3 bases: TGTGCCAGCAGCTTCCTACCGGGCGGGACTAGCGGGAGAGGTTACGAGCAGTACTTC. Its protein is CASSFLPGGTSGRGYEQYF. The rearrangement links TRBV7-3 to TRBJ2-7; 14 bases are a match to TRBD2. There are 19 residues in the CDR3. Looked up from germline, CDR1 is SGHTA and CDR2 is FQGTGA. V lost 3 bases to trimming and J lost 4 bases; unmatched junction nucleotides: 14.

CDR3 residues: CSVETVNTEAFF. DNA of the CDR3: TGCAGCGTTGAAACGGTAAACACTGAAGCTTTCTTT. The chain recombines TRBV29-1 with TRBJ1-1; unclear D gene. The ends were cut back, 2 bases at V and 2 bases at J, with 6 bases in the middle. CDR1 SQVTM and CDR2 ANQGSEA come from the germline V gene. The CDR3 extends over 12 amino acids.

The chain couples TRBV27 to TRBJ1-6; no definite D call. This CDR3 comprises 19 residues. Looked up from germline, CDR1 is MNHEY and CDR2 is SMNVEV (reference sequence). V shed 0 bases and J shed 0 bases, with 15 bases lying between them. The CDR3 loop is CASSLSIGLHVSYNSPLHF. The DNA of the CDR3 is TGTGCCAGCAGTTTATCAATTGGGCTGCATGTCTCCTATAATTCACCCCTCCACTTT.

The chain uses TRBV9 and TRBJ2-2, with 10 bases matching TRBD2. Germline CDR1 SGDLS, CDR2 YYNGEE. Losses at the gene ends were 0 bases for V and 8 bases for J; bases not matched to a gene: 4. The CDR3 spans 15 residues. The CDR3 region is CASSVETSGMGELFF. The CDR3 nucleotides are TGTGCCAGCAGCGTAGAAACTAGCGGGATGGGGGAGCTGTTTTTT. Based on the CDR3 plus reference TRBV9 and TRBJ2-2, the full variable domain is DSGVTQTPKHLITATGQRVTLRCSPRSGDLSVYWYQQSLDQGLQFLIQYYNGEERAKGNILERFSAQQFPDLHSELNLSSLELGDSALYFCASSVETSGMGELFFGEGSRLTVL.

The DNA of the CDR3 is TGTGCCAGCAGCGGGCAGACCTACGAGCAGTACTTC. Translating it yields CASSGQTYEQYF. The V gene is TRBV9, the J gene TRBJ2-7; no reliable D call. Trimming shortened V by 3 bases and J by 2 bases, and 6 bases separated the two germline ends. The CDR3 is made up of 12 amino acids. Germline V gives CDR1 SGDLS, CDR2 YYNGEE.

The table lists this clone with a few counts. The CDR3 protein is CAEGGVYNSPLHF. The CDR3 DNA sequence: TGTGCCGAAGGGGGAGTTTATAATTCACCCCTCCACTTT. The genes are TRBV6-5 and TRBJ1-6; D possibly corresponds to TRBD1 (6 bases). The CDR3 has 13 amino acids. Trimming removed 11 bases at V and 4 bases at J, with 12 bases between. CDR1 and CDR2 (germline): MNHEY, SVGAGI.

The chain recombines TRBV27 with TRBJ2-2; D is unclear. Germline-derived CDR1 and CDR2 are MNHEY and SMNVEV (reference sequence). Trimming left V 5 bases short and J 0 bases short, with 13 bases between. The CDR3 is made up of 16 amino acids. The CDR3 DNA reads TGTGCCAGCAGTCTCGACTTTGCAACGAACACCGGGGAGCTGTTTTTT. As protein: CASSLDFATNTGELFF.

The chain has TRBV4-3 and TRBJ1-1; 8 nucleotides agree with TRBD1. This CDR3 region has 15 residues. J lost 1 base, V lost 1 base, and 2 bases had no gene match. Germline-derived CDR1 and CDR2 are LGHNA and YSLEER. The CDR3 nucleotides read TGCGCCAGCAGCCAAGTTGGACAGGGGAACACTGAAGCTTTCTTT. Translating gives CASSQVGQGNTEAFF.

This chain links TRBV5-6 with TRBJ1-1; D unresolved. CDR1 SGHDT and CDR2 YYEEEE come from the germline V gene. V was shortened by 2 bases and J by 1 base, with 9 bases between the two germline ends. There are 14 residues in the CDR3. The CDR3 here is CASSFRERNTEAFF. In nucleotides, the CDR3 is TGTGCCAGCAGCTTTCGGGAAAGGAACACTGAAGCTTTCTTT.

V usage is TRBV5-6 and J usage is TRBJ1-5; D may be TRBD1 (5 bases). The germline V gene encodes CDR1 SGHDT and CDR2 YYEEEE. V was clipped by 0 bases and J by 0 bases, with 10 bases between them. The CDR3 is 16 residues long. CDR3 amino acids: CASSLARESSNQPQHF. In nucleotides, the CDR3 is TGTGCCAGCAGCTTGGCCAGGGAGAGTAGCAATCAGCCCCAGCATTTT.

To note about this clone: Other DNA sequences of this sample code for an identical CDR3. The genes are TRBV5-1 and TRBJ2-5; D is perhaps TRBD2 (6 bases). Between the trimmed V and J ends, which lost 4 bases and 5 bases, there was a span of 12 bases. Germline V lookup: CDR1 SGHRS, CDR2 YFSETQ. The CDR3 sequence is 13 residues long. CDR3 nucleotide sequence: TGCGCCAGCAGCCCGGGGGTAGGGGAGACCCAGTACTTC. This gives the protein CASSPGVGETQYF. Variable domain in full (rest from reference TRBV5-1 and TRBJ2-5): KAGVTQTPRYLIKTRGQQVTLSCSPISGHRSVSWYQQTPGQGLQFLFEYFSETQRNKGNFPGRFSGRQFSNSRSEMNVSTLELGDSALYLCASSPGVGETQYFGPGTRLLVL.

V is TRBV6-5 and J is TRBJ1-1; weak D call: TRBD1 (6 bases). Trimming took off 0 bases at V and 8 bases at J, with 10 bases between the two ends. The CDR3 contains 13 residues. The V gene's germline CDR1 is MNHEY and CDR2 SVGAGI. CDR3 amino acids: CASSYSVGQEAFF. CDR3 in DNA: TGTGCCAGCAGTTACTCGGTAGGACAGGAAGCTTTCTTT.

The chain employs TRBV7-6 and TRBJ1-2; tentative D call: TRBD1 (5 bases). The V gene's germline CDR1 is SGHVS and CDR2 FNYEAQ. This CDR3 is 11 amino acids long. The germline V and J ends were trimmed by 1 base and 12 bases, with 9 bases remaining between them. The CDR3 bases are TGTGCCAGCAGCTTAGAACAGGAGGACACCTTC. Protein product: CASSLEQEDTF.

This clone was counted between two and nine times. The chain combines TRBV21-1 with TRBJ2-3; TRBD2 reflects the table's D call only, with no check against the DNA. TRBV21-1 constitutes a pseudogene. This CDR3 is built from 15 residues. CDR3 residues: CASFGRGPNTDTQYF. The CDR3 nucleotides are TGTGCCAGTTTTGGGAGGGGTCCTAACACAGATACGCAGTATTTT.

Only one count was recorded for this clone. The V call is TRBV19, the J call TRBJ2-2, with 8 bases fitting TRBD2. With 7 bases clipped from V and 0 bases from J, the junction kept 4 bases outside the gene matches. The CDR3 length is 15 residues. The germline CDR1 and CDR2 sequences are LNHDA and SQIVND (reference sequence). CDR3 in DNA: TGTGCCAGTAACCGGGGGGGATCGAACACCGGGGAGCTGTTTTTT. Translating it yields CASNRGGSNTGELFF.

The chain joins TRBV5-1 to TRBJ2-1, with TRBD2 identical over 8 bases. V dropped 3 bases and J dropped 10; count of bases not matched to a gene: 12. Germline values: CDR1 SGHRS, CDR2 YFSETQ. The CDR3 length is 15 residues. CDR3 sequence reads: CASSSTSGTLGEQFF. The CDR3 DNA reads as TGCGCCAGCAGCTCCACTAGCGGTACCCTTGGGGAGCAGTTCTTC.

The chain joins TRBV30 to TRBJ2-1; TRBD2 matches 8 bases. CDR3 length: 15 residues. The J segment lost 3 bases and the V segment lost 1 base, leaving 5 bases of the junction unmatched. The germline CDR1 and CDR2 sequences are GTSNPN and SVGIG (reference sequence). The CDR3 loop is CAWSGPGGDYNEQFF. The CDR3 DNA is TGTGCCTGGAGTGGGCCCGGGGGGGACTACAATGAGCAGTTCTTC.

This sequence joins TRBV7-9 and TRBJ1-2; 7 nucleotides agree with TRBD1. CDR3 length: 15 residues. The J segment lost 6 bases and the V segment lost 5 bases, leaving 12 bases of the junction unmatched. Germline V gene data show CDR1 as SEHNR and CDR2 as FQNEAQ (reference sequence). CDR3 nucleotide sequence: TGTGCCAGCAGCCTTCCCCCGACAGGGCGAGATGGCTACACCTTC. It yields the protein CASSLPPTGRDGYTF.

The J gene is TRBJ1-4, the V gene TRBV5-6; D gene ambiguous. Germline values: CDR1 SGHDT, CDR2 YYEEEE. CDR3 length equals 15 residues. Trimming removed 3 bases from V and 1 base from J, with 10 bases in between. The chain's CDR3 is CASSSLRGTNEKLFF. The CDR3, as DNA: TGTGCCAGCAGCTCACTCCGAGGAACTAATGAAAAACTGTTTTTT.

This chain links TRBV6-5 with TRBJ1-2, with 7 bases fitting TRBD1. The CDR3 runs to 13 residues. Trimming cost V 11 bases and J 1 base; bases outside gene matches: 7. Germline V gene sequence: CDR1 MNHEY, CDR2 SVGAGI. The CDR3: CASRGAFNYGYTF. For the CDR3, the DNA is TGTGCCTCCAGGGGGGCTTTTAACTATGGCTACACCTTC.

The chain employs TRBV7-9 and TRBJ1-5, with TRBD1 identical over 9 bases. The length of the CDR3 is 16 residues. In germline, CDR1 is SEHNR, CDR2 FQNEAQ (reference sequence). The ends lost 4 bases at V and 4 bases at J; junction bases unmatched: 8. The CDR3 is CASSSRDREGNQPQHF. CDR3 nucleotides: TGTGCCAGCAGCTCCCGGGACAGGGAAGGGAATCAGCCCCAGCATTTT. Drawing the rest from reference TRBV7-9 and TRBJ1-5, the complete variable domain is DTGVSQNPRHKITKRGQNVTFRCDPISEHNRLYWYRQTLGQGPEFLTYFQNEAQLEKSRLLSDRFSAERPKGSFSTLEIQRTEQGDSAMYLCASSSRDREGNQPQHFGDGTRLSIL.

V gene TRBV7-9 combines with J gene TRBJ2-1, with 11 positions matching TRBD2. This CDR3 spans 17 amino acids. From germline, CDR1 is SEHNR and CDR2 FQNEAQ (reference sequence). The J segment lost 8 bases and the V segment lost 3 bases, leaving 12 bases of the junction unmatched. CDR3 region: CASSFYRGLAGGHEQFF. The CDR3 nucleotides read TGTGCCAGCAGCTTTTACAGGGGGCTAGCGGGAGGACATGAGCAGTTCTTC.

The chain links TRBV27 to TRBJ1-1, with D possibly TRBD1 on 5 matching bases. Germline V CDR1 and CDR2: MNHEY, SMNVEV (reference sequence). This CDR3 contains 14 residues. The germline V and J ends were trimmed by 2 bases and 1 base, with 8 bases remaining between them. As DNA, the CDR3 is TGTGCCAGCAGTTTACCGGGGCCGAACACTGAAGCTTTCTTT. This translates into CASSLPGPNTEAFF.

The V call is TRBV6-5, the J call TRBJ2-1; the D gene is possibly TRBD1 (5 bases). Per the germline V gene, CDR1 is MNHEY and CDR2 is SVGAGI. The CDR3 consists of 15 residues. The ends were cut back, 2 bases at V and 6 bases at J, with 14 bases in the middle. CDR3 nucleotide sequence: TGTGCCAGCAGTTACCCCCAACAGGTACCCAATGAGCAGTTCTTC. This codes for CASSYPQQVPNEQFF.

The V gene is TRBV28, the J gene TRBJ2-1; no clear D. V lost 5 bases to trimming and J lost 3 bases, with 5 bases between them. This CDR3 is built from 12 residues. CDR1 is MDHEN and CDR2 is SYDVKM in the germline V gene. In DNA, the CDR3 is TGTGCCAGCAGTGCTTTCTACAATGAGCAGTTCTTC. Its translation is CASSAFYNEQFF.

V and J are TRBV19 and TRBJ1-4; D not resolved. Trimming cost V 4 bases and J 0 bases, with 12 bases left between them. The CDR3 runs to 16 residues. Germline CDR1 reads LNHDA; CDR2 reads SQIVND (reference sequence). The CDR3 loop is CASSTLSRATNEKLFF. The CDR3 DNA reads TGTGCCAGTAGTACCCTAAGTAGGGCAACTAATGAAAAACTGTTTTTT.

This chain connects TRBV2 to TRBJ1-5, with a possible D match to TRBD1 (5 bases). The length of the CDR3 is 16 residues. Germline-derived CDR1 and CDR2 are SNHLY and FYNNEI. Trimming took off 4 bases at V and 0 bases at J, with 13 bases between the two ends. In DNA form, the CDR3 reads TGTGCCAGCAGTGGACAGCCTTTCTATAGCAATCAGCCCCAGCATTTT. It specifies CASSGQPFYSNQPQHF.

The CDR3 region has the DNA TGTGCCAGCAGCTTGTTAACGGCCTCCGACCCGAATTCACCCCTCCACTTT. Amino acid sequence: CASSLLTASDPNSPLHF. V gene TRBV5-8 combines with J gene TRBJ1-6; D is ambiguous. Trimming removed 1 base at V and 7 bases at J, with 18 bases between. Germline loops: CDR1 SGHTS, CDR2 YDEGEE. This CDR3 is built from 17 residues.

This chain joins TRBV2 and TRBJ1-4; D uncertain. CDR1 and CDR2 from the germline V gene are SNHLY and FYNNEI. Deletions cut 2 bases from V and 4 bases from J, with 20 bases between. The CDR3 is 18 amino acids. The CDR3 loop is CASSEHRGRKESNEKLFF. CDR3 DNA: TGTGCCAGCAGTGAACACAGAGGGAGGAAGGAGAGTAATGAAAAACTGTTTTTT.